Below are 31 T cell receptor beta chains sequenced from a single sample in a study of molecular identifiers for immune sequencing clone quantification. TCRdb independently ran MiXCR on the PCR reads; one entry per CDR3 protein. The data show roughly 630,000 distinct CDR3 sequences, 25% seen once. Sequencing was carried out using naive CD8+ T cells from blood, with Jurkat cell RNA spiked in. As to subset: FACS-sorted CD8+CD4-CCR7+CD45RA+ naive T cells. The receptors derive from a human donor in good health. Some libraries in this study had Jurkat cell RNA spiked in.

This clonotype has at least ten counts. This chain links TRBV7-2 with TRBJ2-7; no clear D. The CDR3 loop spans 14 amino acids. Trimming shortened V by 1 base and J by 6 bases, and 13 bases separated the two germline ends. CDR1 is SGHTA, CDR2 FQGNSA, per germline. CDR3 loop: CASSLVAGQIEQYF. The CDR3 DNA reads TGTGCCAGCAGCTTAGTGGCAGGCCAAATCGAGCAGTACTTC.

This clonotype appeared many times. The chain combines TRBV6-1 with TRBJ1-5; 8 nucleotides match TRBD1. Trimming cost V 4 bases and J 0 bases; bases outside gene matches: 8. The CDR3 runs 17 residues. Germline V lookup: CDR1 MNHNS, CDR2 SASEGT. CDR3 DNA: TGTGCCAGCAGTGGGACAGGGATAGAAGTTAGCAATCAGCCCCAGCATTTT. This encodes CASSGTGIEVSNQPQHF.

As for this clonotype: Possible read error: a much larger clone is one base away. The chain recombines TRBV4-1 with TRBJ2-3, with a weak D call TRBD1 (5 bases). Deletions cut 6 bases from V and 1 base from J, with 11 bases between. This CDR3 is built from 14 residues. Germline-derived CDR1 and CDR2 are MGHRA and YSYEKL. CDR3 amino acids: CASRQDWGTDTQYF. The CDR3 DNA reads TGCGCCAGCAGACAGGATTGGGGCACAGATACGCAGTATTTT.

Comment on this clonotype: A junction end diverges from the germline sequence, so it may reflect a read error. The genes are TRBV12-3 or TRBV12-4 and TRBJ2-6; D not resolved. There are 19 residues in the CDR3. CDR3 region: CAGSLFIGAGDSGANVLTF. The CDR3, as DNA: TGTGCCGGCAGTTTATTCATAGGAGCTGGAGACTCTGGGGCCAACGTCCTGACTTTC.

The rearrangement links TRBV4-1 to TRBJ1-1; 7 bases match TRBD1. The trim removed 1 base at V and 2 bases at J, leaving 7 bases unmatched. Per the germline V gene, CDR1 is MGHRA and CDR2 is YSYEKL. This CDR3 is 16 amino acids long. The CDR3 sequence is CASSQAQGGLNTEAFF. DNA of the CDR3: TGCGCCAGCAGCCAAGCTCAGGGGGGCCTAAACACTGAAGCTTTCTTT.

The V gene is TRBV7-8, the J gene TRBJ2-1, with D tentatively TRBD2 (6 bases). Germline CDR1 SGHVS, CDR2 FQNEAQ. V was trimmed by 7 bases and J by 5 bases, leaving 18 bases between them. This CDR3 has 15 residues. The CDR3, as DNA: TGTGCCAGCACGTGGGGGACTGGGTATGACAATGAGCAGTTCTTC. Residues: CASTWGTGYDNEQFF.

This clonotype was seen a handful of times. Here the CDR3 DNA reads TGTGCCAGCAGCTTGGGGGACCTTATGAGACAAGAGACCCAGTACTTC. This translates into CASSLGDLMRQETQYF. The gene calls are TRBV7-9 and TRBJ2-5; D is possibly TRBD1 or TRBD2 (5 bases each). The CDR3 length is 16 residues. Per the germline V gene, CDR1 is SEHNR and CDR2 is FQNEAQ (reference sequence). V gave up 3 bases and J gave up 2 bases, with 16 bases separating them.

Notes on this clonotype: A much larger clone lies one base from this, so it may be a read error. The V gene is TRBV4-1, the J gene TRBJ2-7, with D tentatively TRBD2 (6 bases). CDR1 MGHRA and CDR2 YSYEKL come from the germline V gene. V gave up 4 bases and J gave up 6 bases, with 16 bases separating them. The CDR3 consists of 14 residues. CDR3 loop: CASSLTLAGREQYF. In DNA, the CDR3 is TGCGCCAGCAGCCTTACGTTGGCGGGGCGCGAGCAGTACTTC.

This clonotype was found once. This chain links TRBV15 with TRBJ1-1; perhaps TRBD1 as D (6 bases). With 8 bases removed from V and 2 bases from J, the gap between germline ends came to 12 bases. The CDR3 loop spans 13 amino acids. Germline CDR1 and CDR2: LNHNV and YYDKDF (reference sequence). The DNA for the CDR3 is TGTGCCACCCGGGGACATAGAAACACTGAAGCTTTCTTT. Protein: CATRGHRNTEAFF. Using reference TRBV15 and TRBJ1-1 for the parts outside the CDR3, the full variable domain is DAMVIQNPRYQVTQFGKPVTLSCSQTLNHNVMYWYQQKSSQAPKLLFHYYDKDFNNEADTPDNFQSRRPNTSFCFLDIRSPGLGDTAMYLCATRGHRNTEAFFGQGTRLTVV.

As regards this clonotype: Because the CDR3 is missing its conserved closing phenylalanine or tryptophan, this is likely a read error. It is unclear where the CDR3 begins or ends on the DNA, so no DNA is shown, and the CDR3 is as TCRdb lists it. This chain links TRBV7-6 with TRBJ1-4; the D call of TRBD1 is as the table states it, not checked on the DNA. From germline, CDR1 is SGHVS and CDR2 FNYEAQ. Counting both end residues, the CDR3 totals 17 amino acids. The CDR3 here is CASSPGTGVLTNEKLLY.

This clonotype has a count of ten or more. The rearrangement uses TRBV7-9 and TRBJ2-3; tentatively, D is TRBD2 (6 bases). The CDR3 covers 15 residues. V was clipped by 5 bases and J by 2 bases, with 14 bases between them. CDR1 and CDR2 from the germline V gene are SEHNR and FQNEAQ (reference sequence). In DNA form, the CDR3 reads TGTGCCAGCAGCGTAGGAGGGGTCACCACAGATACGCAGTATTTT. Its translation: CASSVGGVTTDTQYF.

Concerning this clonotype itself: An end of the junction does not agree with germline; a read error may underlie this. The V and J genes are TRBV11-3 and TRBJ2-5; 7 bases match TRBD1. Germline CDR1 is SGHNT and CDR2 is YENEEA. This CDR3 is 12 amino acids long. CDR3 DNA sequence: TGTGCCAGCAGCGGGACAGAAGAGCCCCAGTACTTC. Its protein is CASSGTEEPQYF.

This clonotype was seen a handful of times. J is TRBJ2-7 and V is TRBV7-6; 8 nucleotides line up with TRBD1. The CDR3 totals 14 residues. Germline CDR1 SGHVS, CDR2 FNYEAQ. J lost 5 bases, V lost 1 base, and 4 bases had no gene match. CDR3: CASSLGGTGNEQYF. The CDR3 DNA follows: TGTGCCAGCAGCTTAGGCGGGACAGGTAACGAGCAGTACTTC.

The genes are TRBV7-9 and TRBJ2-2; 15 positions agree with TRBD2. This CDR3 has 18 residues. Trimming at V came to 3 bases and at J to 1 base, leaving 3 bases not matched to a gene. Germline CDR1 is SEHNR and CDR2 is FQNEAQ (reference sequence). CDR3 residues: CASSLGLAGGLNTGELFF. In DNA, the CDR3 is TGTGCCAGCAGCTTGGGACTAGCGGGAGGTCTGAACACCGGGGAGCTGTTTTTT. Filled out from reference TRBV7-9 and TRBJ2-2, the complete variable domain reads DTGVSQNPRHKITKRGQNVTFRCDPISEHNRLYWYRQTLGQGPEFLTYFQNEAQLEKSRLLSDRFSAERPKGSFSTLEIQRTEQGDSAMYLCASSLGLAGGLNTGELFFGEGSRLTVL.

To note about this clonotype: A much more abundant neighbour one base away suggests this may be a read error. The V and J genes are TRBV11-2 and TRBJ2-1; D unclear. CDR3 length: 15 amino acids. V was clipped by 4 bases and J by 0 bases, with 10 bases between them. CDR1 SGHAT and CDR2 FQNNGV come from the germline V gene. CDR3 sequence: CASSSGRSSYNEQFF. CDR3 bases: TGTGCCAGCAGCTCCGGTAGGAGCTCCTACAATGAGCAGTTCTTC. The full variable domain, in which reference TRBV11-2 and TRBJ2-1 provide the parts outside the CDR3, is EAGVAQSPRYKIIEKRQSVAFWCNPISGHATLYWYQQILGQGPKLLIQFQNNGVVDDSQLPKDRFSAERLKGVDSTLKIQPAKLEDSAVYLCASSSGRSSYNEQFFGPGTRLTVL.

Points on this clonotype: Being one base from a much bigger clone, this may be a read error. The CDR3 DNA follows: TGCGCCAGCAGCCAAGATTCCTACAGGGGAGGTTCTACTGGGAAGCAGTACTTC. Translation gives CASSQDSYRGGSTGKQYF. The genes are TRBV4-1 and TRBJ2-7; D is possibly TRBD1 (7 bases). The V end lost 0 bases, the J end lost 8 bases, and 26 bases lay between the germline ends. Germline CDR1 reads MGHRA; CDR2 reads YSYEKL. The CDR3 has 18 residues.

Points on this clonotype: A much more abundant neighbour one base away suggests this may be a read error. The genes are TRBV7-9 and TRBJ2-3; a weak D match, TRBD2 (5 bases). This CDR3 is 17 amino acids long. Trimming cost V 6 bases and J 10 bases, with 29 bases left between them. Germline V gene sequence: CDR1 SEHNR, CDR2 FQNEAQ (reference sequence). The CDR3 protein is CASSPRTWDVRADAQYF. The CDR3 DNA sequence: TGTGCCAGCAGTCCCAGGACGTGGGATGTGAGAGCGGATGCGCAGTATTTT.

A note on this clonotype: At one end the junction does not follow the germline gene, possibly because of a read error. The chain carries TRBV2 and TRBJ2-2; 7 bases line up with TRBD2. The germline CDR1 and CDR2 sequences are SNHLY and FYNNEI. The CDR3 has 18 amino acids. The CDR3 loop reads CASTPRSGPSGIPGALFF. The DNA of the CDR3 is TGTGCCAGCACTCCCCGGTCGGGGCCTAGCGGTATACCCGGGGCGCTGTTTTTT.

In its sample, this clonotype was seen a few times. The rearrangement links TRBV6-1 to TRBJ2-5; either TRBD1 or TRBD2 may supply D (6 bases each). CDR1 MNHNS and CDR2 SASEGT come from the germline V gene. The CDR3 is made up of 17 amino acids. V lost 0 bases and J lost 1, with 15 bases in between. The CDR3 reads CASSEARGGTPQETQYF. In DNA form, the CDR3 reads TGTGCCAGCAGTGAAGCTCGGGGCGGGACACCCCAAGAGACCCAGTACTTC.

This chain connects TRBV7-9 to TRBJ1-6, with no clear D. Germline CDR1 is SEHNR and CDR2 is FQNEAQ (reference sequence). Trimming stripped 6 bases from V and 0 bases from J, with 6 bases between. This CDR3 comprises 14 residues. The CDR3 DNA sequence: TGTGCCAGCAGGCAGACCTCCTATAATTCACCCCTCCACTTT. Its protein is CASRQTSYNSPLHF.

At least ten counts were recorded for this clonotype. V usage is TRBV6-5 and J usage is TRBJ1-1; D possibly corresponds to TRBD1 (5 bases). The CDR3 is 13 residues long. V lost 7 bases to trimming and J lost 7 bases, with 16 bases between them. CDR1 MNHEY and CDR2 SVGAGI come from the germline V gene. The CDR3 is CASNRGSVGEAFF. The CDR3 bases are TGTGCCAGCAACCGGGGGTCCGTGGGTGAAGCTTTCTTT.

There are many counts of this clonotype. V gene TRBV7-9 combines with J gene TRBJ1-1; 9 bases agree with TRBD1. With 0 bases clipped from V and 4 bases from J, the junction kept 6 bases outside the gene matches. This CDR3 is built from 16 residues. Germline CDR1 reads SEHNR; CDR2 reads FQNEAQ (reference sequence). Written as DNA, the CDR3 is TGTGCCAGCAGCTTAGCGCCCGGGACAGGGTTCACTGAAGCTTTCTTT. It is translated as CASSLAPGTGFTEAFF.

This clonotype was observed many times. The gene calls are TRBV12-3 or TRBV12-4 and TRBJ1-1, with 9 positions matching TRBD1. Germline trimming cut 3 bases from V and 10 bases from J; bases unmatched to any gene: 3. The CDR3 loop spans 12 amino acids. The DNA for the CDR3 is TGTGCCAGCAGTTTGGGGACAGGGTTAGCTTTCTTT. Encoded protein: CASSLGTGLAFF.

This clonotype came up many times. This chain uses TRBV6-5 with TRBJ2-1; 8 nucleotides align to TRBD2. CDR1 and CDR2 from the germline V gene are MNHEY and SVGAGI. Germline trimming cut 2 bases from V and 9 bases from J; bases unmatched to any gene: 6. The CDR3 runs 14 residues. The DNA for the CDR3 is TGTGCCAGCAGTTACACGGGAGGGCCGCGTGAGCAGTTCTTC. This codes for CASSYTGGPREQFF.

A note on this clonotype: Here the CDR3 omits its conserved ending phenylalanine or tryptophan, so a read error is the likely source. No DNA is shown, since the ends of the CDR3 on it are uncertain; the CDR3 is the one TCRdb lists. This chain links TRBV12-3 or TRBV12-4 with TRBJ1-1. The CDR3 extends over 10 residues, inclusive of both ends. The CDR3 protein is CASSLGPAAL.

V is TRBV5-1 and J is TRBJ1-1; tentative D call: TRBD1 (5 bases). V shed 3 bases and J shed 2 bases, with 11 bases lying between them. The CDR3 spans 14 residues. Germline CDR1 SGHRS, CDR2 YFSETQ. CDR3 DNA: TGCGCCAGCAGCTCGGTCGGGACCAACACTGAAGCTTTCTTT. Its translation is CASSSVGTNTEAFF.

The rearrangement joins TRBV5-4 to TRBJ1-4; D gene uncertain. Germline values: CDR1 SGHNT, CDR2 YYREEE (reference sequence). The V and J ends lost 3 bases and 0 bases respectively, with 15 bases between them. There are 17 residues in the CDR3. The CDR3 loop is CASSSGSRLATNEKLFF. The CDR3, as DNA: TGTGCCAGCAGCTCGGGGAGTAGGCTTGCAACTAATGAAAAACTGTTTTTT.

Many counts were recorded for this clonotype. The rearrangement joins TRBV29-1 to TRBJ2-5, with 9 bases that match TRBD1. The CDR3 is 13 residues long. Germline CDR1 and CDR2: SQVTM and ANQGSEA. V gave up 6 bases and J gave up 5 bases; unmatched junction bases: 7. The CDR3 here is CSVGVTGGETQYF. The CDR3 DNA is TGCAGCGTGGGAGTGACAGGGGGGGAGACCCAGTACTTC.

In its sample, this clonotype was seen many times. The chain employs TRBV20-1 and TRBJ2-7; a weak D match, TRBD1 (6 bases). Per germline, CDR1 DFQATT and CDR2 SNEGSKA (reference sequence). CDR3 length: 14 amino acids. The V end was cut by 0 bases, the J end by 5 bases, with 14 bases between. The CDR3 coding sequence is TGCAGTGCTAGAGATCTTAAGGGGGAGAACGAGCAGTACTTC. This gives the protein CSARDLKGENEQYF.

This clonotype was detected only once. One end of the junction fails to match germline, which may point to a read error. This sequence joins TRBV5-1 and TRBJ2-7, with a weak D call TRBD1 (6 bases). CDR3 length equals 14 residues. Germline V lookup: CDR1 SGHRS, CDR2 YFSETQ. The CDR3 DNA sequence: TGCGCCAGCAGCTCTCCGGGACACCTCTACGTGCAGTACTTC. Encoded protein: CASSSPGHLYVQYF.

The chain uses TRBV9 and TRBJ2-6; D unresolved. CDR1 SGDLS and CDR2 YYNGEE come from the germline V gene. CDR3 length: 14 residues. Between the trimmed V and J ends, which lost 0 bases and 1 base, there was a span of 2 bases. In DNA, the CDR3 is TGTGCCAGCAGCGTAGATTCTGGGGCCAACGTCCTGACTTTC. It yields the protein CASSVDSGANVLTF.